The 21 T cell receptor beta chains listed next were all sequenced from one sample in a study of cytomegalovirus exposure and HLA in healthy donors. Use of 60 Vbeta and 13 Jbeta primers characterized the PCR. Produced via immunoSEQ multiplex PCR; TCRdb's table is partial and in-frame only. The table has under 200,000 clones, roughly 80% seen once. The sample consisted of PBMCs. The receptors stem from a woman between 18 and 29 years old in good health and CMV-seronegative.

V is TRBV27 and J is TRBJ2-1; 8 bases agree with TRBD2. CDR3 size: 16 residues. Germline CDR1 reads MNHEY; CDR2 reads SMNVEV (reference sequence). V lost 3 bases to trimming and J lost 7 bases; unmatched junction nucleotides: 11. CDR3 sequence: CASSFGREGLVNEQFF. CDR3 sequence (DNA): TGTGCCAGCAGTTTTGGACGGGAGGGCCTAGTTAATGAGCAGTTCTTC.

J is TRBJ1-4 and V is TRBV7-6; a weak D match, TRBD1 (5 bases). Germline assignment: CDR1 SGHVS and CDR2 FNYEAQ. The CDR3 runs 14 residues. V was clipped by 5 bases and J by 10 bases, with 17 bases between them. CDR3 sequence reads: CASSIQGGGGKLFF. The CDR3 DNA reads TGTGCCAGCAGCATCCAGGGCGGGGGTGGAAAACTGTTTTTT. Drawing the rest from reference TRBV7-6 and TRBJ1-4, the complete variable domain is GAGVSQSPRYKVTKRGQDVALRCDPISGHVSLYWYRQALGQGPEFLTYFNYEAQQDKSGLPNDRFSAERPEGSISTLTIQRTEQRDSAMYRCASSIQGGGGKLFFGSGTQLSVL.

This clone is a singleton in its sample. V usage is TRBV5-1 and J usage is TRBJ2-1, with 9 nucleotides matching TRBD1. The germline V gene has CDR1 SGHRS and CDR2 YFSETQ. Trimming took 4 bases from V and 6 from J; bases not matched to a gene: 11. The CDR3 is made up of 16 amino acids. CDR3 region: CASSAPPGQGVNEQFF. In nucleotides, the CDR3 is TGCGCCAGCAGCGCACCTCCGGGACAGGGAGTCAATGAGCAGTTCTTC.

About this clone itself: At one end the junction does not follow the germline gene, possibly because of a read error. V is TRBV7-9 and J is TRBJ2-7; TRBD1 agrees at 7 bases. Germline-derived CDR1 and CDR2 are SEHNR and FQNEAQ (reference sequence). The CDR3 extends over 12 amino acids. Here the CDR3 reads CSSTQGAYEQYF. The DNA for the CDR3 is TGTTCCAGCACCCAGGGGGCCTACGAGCAGTACTTC.

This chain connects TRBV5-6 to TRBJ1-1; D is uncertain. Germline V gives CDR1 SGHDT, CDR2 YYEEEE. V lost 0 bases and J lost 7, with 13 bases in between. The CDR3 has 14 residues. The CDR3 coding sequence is TGTGCCAGCAGCTTGGTCCGAACAGCGGTTGAAGCTTTCTTT. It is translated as CASSLVRTAVEAFF.

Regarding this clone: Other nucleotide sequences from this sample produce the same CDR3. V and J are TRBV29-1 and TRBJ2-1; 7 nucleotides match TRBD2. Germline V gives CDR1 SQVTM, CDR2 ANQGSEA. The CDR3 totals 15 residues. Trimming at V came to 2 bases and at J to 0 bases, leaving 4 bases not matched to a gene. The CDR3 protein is CSVESGGSSYNEQFF. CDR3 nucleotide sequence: TGCAGCGTTGAATCGGGGGGAAGCTCCTACAATGAGCAGTTCTTC.

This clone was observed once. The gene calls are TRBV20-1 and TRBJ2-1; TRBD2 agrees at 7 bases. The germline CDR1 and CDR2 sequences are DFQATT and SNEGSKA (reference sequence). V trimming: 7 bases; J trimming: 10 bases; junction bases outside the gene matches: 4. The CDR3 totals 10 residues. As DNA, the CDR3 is TGCAGTGTTAGGGGAGGGGAGCAGTTCTTC. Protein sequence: CSVRGGEQFF.

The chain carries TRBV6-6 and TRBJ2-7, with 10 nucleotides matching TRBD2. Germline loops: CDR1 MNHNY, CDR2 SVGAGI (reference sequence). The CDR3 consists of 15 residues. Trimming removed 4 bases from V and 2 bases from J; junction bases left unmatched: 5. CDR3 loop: CASSSLAGAAYEQYV. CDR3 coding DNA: TGTGCCAGCAGTTCCCTAGCGGGAGCTGCCTACGAGCAGTACGTC.

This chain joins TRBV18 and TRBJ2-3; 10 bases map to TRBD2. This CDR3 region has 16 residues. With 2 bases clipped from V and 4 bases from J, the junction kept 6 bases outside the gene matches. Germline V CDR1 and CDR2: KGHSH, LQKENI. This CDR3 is CASSPGSGREADTQYF. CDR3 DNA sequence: TGTGCCAGCTCACCAGGGAGCGGGAGGGAAGCAGATACGCAGTATTTT.

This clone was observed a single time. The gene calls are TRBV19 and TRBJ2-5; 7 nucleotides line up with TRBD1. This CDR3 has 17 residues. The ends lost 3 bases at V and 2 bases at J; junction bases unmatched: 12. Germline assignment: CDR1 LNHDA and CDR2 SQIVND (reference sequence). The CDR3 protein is CASSIIGTDLYQETQYF. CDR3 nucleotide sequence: TGTGCCAGTAGTATTATAGGGACAGACCTATATCAAGAGACCCAGTACTTC. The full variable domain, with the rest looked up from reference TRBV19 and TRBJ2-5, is DGGITQSPKYLFRKEGQNVTLSCEQNLNHDAMYWYRQDPGQGLRLIYYSQIVNDFQKGDIAEGYSVSREKKESFPLTVTSAQKNPTAFYLCASSIIGTDLYQETQYFGPGTRLLVL.

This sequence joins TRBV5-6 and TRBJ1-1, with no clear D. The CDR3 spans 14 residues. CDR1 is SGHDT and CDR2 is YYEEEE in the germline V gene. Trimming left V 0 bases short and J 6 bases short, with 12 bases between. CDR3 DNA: TGTGCCAGCAGCTTGGGGTCGGGGAGGGCTGAAGCTTTCTTT. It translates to CASSLGSGRAEAFF.

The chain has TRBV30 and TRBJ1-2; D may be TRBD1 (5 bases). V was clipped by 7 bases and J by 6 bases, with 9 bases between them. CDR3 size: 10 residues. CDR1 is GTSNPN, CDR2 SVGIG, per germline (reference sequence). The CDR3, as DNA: TGTGCCTTCGGGACTCATGGCTACACCTTC. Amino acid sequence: CAFGTHGYTF.

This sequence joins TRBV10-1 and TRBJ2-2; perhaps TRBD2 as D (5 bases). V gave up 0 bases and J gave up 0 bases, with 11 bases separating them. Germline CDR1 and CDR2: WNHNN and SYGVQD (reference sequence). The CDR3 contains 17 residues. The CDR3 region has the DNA TGCGCCAGCAGTGAGTCGGAGGTAGTCCCGAACACCGGGGAGCTGTTTTTT. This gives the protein CASSESEVVPNTGELFF.

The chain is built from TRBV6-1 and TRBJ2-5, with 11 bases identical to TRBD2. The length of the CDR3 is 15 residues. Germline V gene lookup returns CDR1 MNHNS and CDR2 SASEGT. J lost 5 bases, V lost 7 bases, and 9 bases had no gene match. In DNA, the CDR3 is TGTGCCAGCACCTCAGGGGGACTAGCGGTGGAGACCCAGTACTTC. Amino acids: CASTSGGLAVETQYF.

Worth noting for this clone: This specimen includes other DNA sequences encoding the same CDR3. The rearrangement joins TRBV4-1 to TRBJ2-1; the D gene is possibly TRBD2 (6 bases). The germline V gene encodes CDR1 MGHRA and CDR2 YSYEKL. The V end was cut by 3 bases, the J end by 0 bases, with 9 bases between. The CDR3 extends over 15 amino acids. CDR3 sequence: CASSQEGYSYNEQFF. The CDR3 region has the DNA TGCGCCAGCAGCCAGGAGGGGTACTCCTACAATGAGCAGTTCTTC.

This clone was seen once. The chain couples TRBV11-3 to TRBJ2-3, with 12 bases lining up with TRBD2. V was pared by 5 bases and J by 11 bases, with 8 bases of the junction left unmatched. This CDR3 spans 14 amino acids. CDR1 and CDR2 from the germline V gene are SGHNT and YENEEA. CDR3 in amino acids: CASSKKTSGSVQYF. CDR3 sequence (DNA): TGTGCCAGCAGCAAAAAGACTAGCGGGAGTGTGCAGTATTTT.

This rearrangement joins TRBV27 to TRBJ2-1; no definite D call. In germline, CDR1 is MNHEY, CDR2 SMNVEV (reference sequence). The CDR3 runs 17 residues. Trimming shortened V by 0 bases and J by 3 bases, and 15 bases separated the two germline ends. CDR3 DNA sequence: TGTGCCAGCAGTTTATCAGGAGCGAGTTATTTCTACAATGAGCAGTTCTTC. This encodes CASSLSGASYFYNEQFF.

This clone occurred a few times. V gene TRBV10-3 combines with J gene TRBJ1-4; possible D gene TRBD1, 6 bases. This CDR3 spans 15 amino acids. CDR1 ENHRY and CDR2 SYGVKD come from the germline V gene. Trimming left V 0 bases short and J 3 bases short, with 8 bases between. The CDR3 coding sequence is TGTGCCATCAGTGAGTCGGGGGCAGCTAATGAAAAACTGTTTTTT. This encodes CAISESGAANEKLFF.

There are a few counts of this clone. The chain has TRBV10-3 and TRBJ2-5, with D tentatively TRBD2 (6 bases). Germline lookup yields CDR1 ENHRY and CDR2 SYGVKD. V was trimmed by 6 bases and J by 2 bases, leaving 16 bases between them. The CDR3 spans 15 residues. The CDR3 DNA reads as TGTGCCATCAGAGGACTCTTGGCGGGGCAAGAGACCCAGTACTTC. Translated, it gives CAIRGLLAGQETQYF.

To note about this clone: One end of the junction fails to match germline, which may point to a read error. CDR3 nucleotide sequence: TGTGTCAGCAGCTTGCCAGTAGCGGGAGAAAAAACCTACGAGCAGTACTTC. Translating it yields CVSSLPVAGEKTYEQYF. The gene calls are TRBV5-4 and TRBJ2-7, with 9 bases matching TRBD2. Germline CDR1 is SGHNT and CDR2 is YYREEE (reference sequence). The CDR3 contains 17 residues.

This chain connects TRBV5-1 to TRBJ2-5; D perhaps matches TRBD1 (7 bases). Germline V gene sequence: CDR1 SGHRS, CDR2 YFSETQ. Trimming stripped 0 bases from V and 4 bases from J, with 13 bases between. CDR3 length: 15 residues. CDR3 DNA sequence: TGCGCCAGCAGCTTGGCCGGAGGGGGCGGAGAGACCCAGTACTTC. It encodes CASSLAGGGGETQYF.